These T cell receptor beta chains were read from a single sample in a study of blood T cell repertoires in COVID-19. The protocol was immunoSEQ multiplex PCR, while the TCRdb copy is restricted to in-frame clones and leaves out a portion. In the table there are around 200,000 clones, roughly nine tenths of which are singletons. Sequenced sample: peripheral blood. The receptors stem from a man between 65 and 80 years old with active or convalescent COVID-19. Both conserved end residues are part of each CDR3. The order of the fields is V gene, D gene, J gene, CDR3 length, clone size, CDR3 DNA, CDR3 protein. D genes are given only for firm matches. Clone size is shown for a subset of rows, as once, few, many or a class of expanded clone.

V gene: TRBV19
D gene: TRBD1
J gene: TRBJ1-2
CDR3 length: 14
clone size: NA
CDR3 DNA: TGTGCCGCGAGCAGTACAGGGGACAACTATGGCTACACCTTC
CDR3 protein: CAASSTGDNYGYTF

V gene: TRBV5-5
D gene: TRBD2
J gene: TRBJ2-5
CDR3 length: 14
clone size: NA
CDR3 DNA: TGTGCCAGCAGCATACTAGCGGGAAAAGAGACCCAGTACTTC
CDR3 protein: CASSILAGKETQYF

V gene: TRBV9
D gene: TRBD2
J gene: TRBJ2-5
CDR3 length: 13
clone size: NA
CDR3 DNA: TGTGCCAGCAGCGGGGGAGGGGAAGAGACCCAGTACTTC
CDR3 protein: CASSGGGEETQYF

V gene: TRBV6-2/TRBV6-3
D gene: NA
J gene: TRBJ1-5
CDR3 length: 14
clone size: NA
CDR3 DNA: TGTGCCAGCAGTTCTCCCCTTAGCAATCAGCCCCAGCATTTT
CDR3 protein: CASSSPLSNQPQHF

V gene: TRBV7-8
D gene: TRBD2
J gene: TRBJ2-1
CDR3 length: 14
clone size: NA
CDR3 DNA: TGTGCCAGCAGCTTTAGCGGGGGTTACAATGAGCAGTTCTTC
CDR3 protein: CASSFSGGYNEQFF

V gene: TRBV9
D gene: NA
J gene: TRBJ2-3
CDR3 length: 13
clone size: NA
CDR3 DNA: TGTGCCAGCAGCGTAGTACTAACAGATACGCAGTATTTT
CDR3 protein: CASSVVLTDTQYF

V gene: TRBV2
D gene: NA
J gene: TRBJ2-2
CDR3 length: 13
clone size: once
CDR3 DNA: TGTGCCGTCTACTCTCCGAACACCGGGGAGCTGTTTTTT
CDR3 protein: CAVYSPNTGELFF

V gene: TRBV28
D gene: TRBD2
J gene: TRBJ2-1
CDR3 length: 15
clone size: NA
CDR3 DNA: TGTGCCAGCAGTCAAGGGACTAGCGGGAGCAGGGAGCAGTTCTTC
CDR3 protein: CASSQGTSGSREQFF

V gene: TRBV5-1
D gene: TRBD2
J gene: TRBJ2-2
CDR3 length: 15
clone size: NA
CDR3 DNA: TGCGCCAGCAGAGCGGGACTACTGAACACCGGGGAGCTGTTTTTT
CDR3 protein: CASRAGLLNTGELFF

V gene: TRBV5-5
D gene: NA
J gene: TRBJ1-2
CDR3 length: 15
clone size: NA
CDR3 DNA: TGTGCCAGCAGCTTCAGGGTACTTGGAAACTATGGCTACACCTTC
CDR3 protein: CASSFRVLGNYGYTF

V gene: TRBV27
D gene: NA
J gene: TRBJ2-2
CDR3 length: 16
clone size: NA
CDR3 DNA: TGTGCCAGCAGTTTAAGGACACTCGGTAACACCGGGGAGCTGTTTTTT
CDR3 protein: CASSLRTLGNTGELFF

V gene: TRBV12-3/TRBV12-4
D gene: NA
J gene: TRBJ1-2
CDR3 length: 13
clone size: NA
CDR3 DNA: TGTGCCAGCAGTTTATTTACAGGGAACGGCTACACCTTC
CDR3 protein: CASSLFTGNGYTF

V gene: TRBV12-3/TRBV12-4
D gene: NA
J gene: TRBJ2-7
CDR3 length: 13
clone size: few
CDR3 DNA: TGTGCCAGCAGTCCCAACCCGGGTTACGAGCAGTACTTC
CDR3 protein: CASSPNPGYEQYF

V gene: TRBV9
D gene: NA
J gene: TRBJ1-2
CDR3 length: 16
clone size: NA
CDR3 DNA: TGTGCCAGCAGCCCTAGTGGGGCGCACACCGGCGGTGGCTACACCTTC
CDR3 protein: CASSPSGAHTGGGYTF

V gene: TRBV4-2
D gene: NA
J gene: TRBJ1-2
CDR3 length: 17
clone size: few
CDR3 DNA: TGTGCCAGCAGCCAAGATTGGGCTCCCACGGCTAACTATGGCTACACCTTC
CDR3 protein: CASSQDWAPTANYGYTF

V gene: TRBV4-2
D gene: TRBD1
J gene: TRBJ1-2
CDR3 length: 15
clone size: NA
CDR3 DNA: TGTGCCAGCAGCCTCCCGGGACAGGGGGACTATGGCTACACCTTC
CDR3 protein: CASSLPGQGDYGYTF

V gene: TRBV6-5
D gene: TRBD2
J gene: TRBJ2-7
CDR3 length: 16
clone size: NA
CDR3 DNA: TGTGCCAGCAGTTTCTCACTAGCGGGAGGGACCTACGAGCAGTACTTC
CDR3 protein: CASSFSLAGGTYEQYF

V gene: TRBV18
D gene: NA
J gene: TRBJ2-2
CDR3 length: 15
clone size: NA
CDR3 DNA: TGTGCCAGCTCACGACAGATAGCGAACACCGGGGAGCTGTTTTTT
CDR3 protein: CASSRQIANTGELFF

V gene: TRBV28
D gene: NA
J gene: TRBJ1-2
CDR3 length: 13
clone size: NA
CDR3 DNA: TGTGCCAGCAGCTGGACTCAGCTGGATGGCTACACCTTC
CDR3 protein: CASSWTQLDGYTF

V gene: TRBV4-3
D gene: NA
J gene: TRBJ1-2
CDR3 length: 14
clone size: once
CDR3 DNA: TGCGCCAGCAGCCAATCCTGGGGCCTCTATGGCTACACCTTC
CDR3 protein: CASSQSWGLYGYTF

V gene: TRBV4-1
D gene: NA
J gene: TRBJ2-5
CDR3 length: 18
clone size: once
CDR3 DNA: TGCGCCAGCAGCCCTGGCCGGACGGGACTTACCCTCAGGGAGACCCAGTACTTC
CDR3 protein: CASSPGRTGLTLRETQYF

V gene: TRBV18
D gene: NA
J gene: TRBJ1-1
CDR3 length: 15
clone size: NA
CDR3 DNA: TGTGCCAGCTCATCACAAGGACAGATGAACACTGAAGCTTTCTTT
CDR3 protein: CASSSQGQMNTEAFF

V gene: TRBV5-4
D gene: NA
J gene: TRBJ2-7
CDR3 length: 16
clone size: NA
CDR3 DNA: TGTGCCAGCAGCTCCCCCTCTAGCTTGAGCTCCTACGAGCAGTACTTC
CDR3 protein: CASSSPSSLSSYEQYF

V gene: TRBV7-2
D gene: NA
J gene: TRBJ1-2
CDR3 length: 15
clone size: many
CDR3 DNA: TGTGCCAGCAGCTTAGCCACAGAAAACCATTATGGCTACACCTTC
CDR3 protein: CASSLATENHYGYTF

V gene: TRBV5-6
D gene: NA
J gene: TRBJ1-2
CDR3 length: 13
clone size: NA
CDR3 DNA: TGTGCCAGCAGCCACAGCTCCGTCTATGGCTACACCTTC
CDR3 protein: CASSHSSVYGYTF

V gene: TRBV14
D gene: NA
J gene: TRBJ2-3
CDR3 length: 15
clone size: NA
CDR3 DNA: TGTGCCAGCAGCCAGCAGGTGGGGACTCCATCCGCGCAGTATTTT
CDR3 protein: CASSQQVGTPSAQYF

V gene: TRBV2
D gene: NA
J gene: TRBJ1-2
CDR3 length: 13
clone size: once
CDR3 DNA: TGTGCCAGCAGTAAAGGGGGAGTTCCTGGCTACACCTTC
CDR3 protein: CASSKGGVPGYTF

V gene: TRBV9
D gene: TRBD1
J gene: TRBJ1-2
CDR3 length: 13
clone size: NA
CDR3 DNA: TGTGCCAGCAGCGTGACAGGGAACTATGGCTACACCTTC
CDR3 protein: CASSVTGNYGYTF

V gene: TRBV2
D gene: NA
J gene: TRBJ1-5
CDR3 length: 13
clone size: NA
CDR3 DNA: TGTGCCAGCAGGGAGCTTAGCAATCAGCCCCAGCATTTT
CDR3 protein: CASRELSNQPQHF

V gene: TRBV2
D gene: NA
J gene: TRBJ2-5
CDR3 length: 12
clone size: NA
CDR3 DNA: TGTGCCAGCGGGGGCTCGAGGGAGACCCAGTACTTC
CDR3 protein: CASGGSRETQYF

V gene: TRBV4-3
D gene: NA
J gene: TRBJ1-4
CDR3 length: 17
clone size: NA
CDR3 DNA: TGCGCCAGCAGCCAACGTTGGAAAGGGGTTGAGGATGAAAAACTGTTTTTT
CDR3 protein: CASSQRWKGVEDEKLFF

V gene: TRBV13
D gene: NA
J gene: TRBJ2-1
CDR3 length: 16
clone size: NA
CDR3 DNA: TGTGCCAGCAGCTTAGGATCCGGGGGGCCTTACAATGAGCAGTTCTTC
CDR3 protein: CASSLGSGGPYNEQFF

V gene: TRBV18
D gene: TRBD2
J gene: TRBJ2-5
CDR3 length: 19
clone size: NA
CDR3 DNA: TGTGCCAGCTCAAGAGATAGGCTCCTAGCGGGGGCTAACCAAGAGACCCAGTACTTC
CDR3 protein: CASSRDRLLAGANQETQYF

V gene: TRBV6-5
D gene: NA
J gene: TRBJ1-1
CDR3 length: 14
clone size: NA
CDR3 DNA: TGTGCCAGCAGTTATGGGCCGGGGGGCACTGAAGCTTTCTTT
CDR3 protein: CASSYGPGGTEAFF

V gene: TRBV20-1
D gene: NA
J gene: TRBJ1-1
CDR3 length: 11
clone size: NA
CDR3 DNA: TGCAGTGCCAAGGGGATCACTGAAGCTTTCTTT
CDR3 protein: CSAKGITEAFF

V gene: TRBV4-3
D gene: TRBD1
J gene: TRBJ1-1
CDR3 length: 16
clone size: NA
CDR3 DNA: TGCGCCAGCAGCGTAGAAAGACAGGGGAGGAACACTGAAGCTTTCTTT
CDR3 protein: CASSVERQGRNTEAFF

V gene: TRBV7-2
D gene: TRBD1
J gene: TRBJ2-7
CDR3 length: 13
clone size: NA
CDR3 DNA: TGTGCCAGCAGCGTGACAGGGGCCTACGAGCAGTACTTC
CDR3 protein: CASSVTGAYEQYF

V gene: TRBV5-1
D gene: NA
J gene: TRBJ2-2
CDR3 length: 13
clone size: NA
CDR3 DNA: TGCGCCAGCAGATGGCAGAACACCGGGGAGCTGTTTTTT
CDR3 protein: CASRWQNTGELFF

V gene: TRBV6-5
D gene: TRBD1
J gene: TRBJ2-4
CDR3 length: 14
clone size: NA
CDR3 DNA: TGTGCCAGCAGCCCGGACAGGGGAGAAAACATTCAGTACTTC
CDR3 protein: CASSPDRGENIQYF

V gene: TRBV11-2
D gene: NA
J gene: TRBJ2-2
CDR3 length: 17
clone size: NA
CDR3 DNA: TGTGCCAGCAGCTACGGCCGGGGTAATCGGGACACCGGGGAGCTGTTTTTT
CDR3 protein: CASSYGRGNRDTGELFF

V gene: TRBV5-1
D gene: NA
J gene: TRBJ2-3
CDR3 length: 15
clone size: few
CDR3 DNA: TGCGCCAGCAGCTTGGCGACACTAGTGTTAGATACGCAGTATTTT
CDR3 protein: CASSLATLVLDTQYF

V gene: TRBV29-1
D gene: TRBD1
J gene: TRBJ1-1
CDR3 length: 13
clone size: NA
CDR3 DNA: TGCAGCGTTCTGACAGGGGGCAATACTGAAGCTTTCTTT
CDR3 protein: CSVLTGGNTEAFF

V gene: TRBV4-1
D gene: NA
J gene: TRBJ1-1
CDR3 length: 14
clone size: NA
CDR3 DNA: TGCGCCAGCAGCCAAGAGACCCGGGGCACTGAAGCTTTCTTT
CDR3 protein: CASSQETRGTEAFF

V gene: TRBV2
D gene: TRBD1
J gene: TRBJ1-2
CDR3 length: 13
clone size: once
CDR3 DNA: TGTGCCCCGCGCAGGGGGACTAACTATGGCTACACCTTC
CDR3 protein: CAPRRGTNYGYTF

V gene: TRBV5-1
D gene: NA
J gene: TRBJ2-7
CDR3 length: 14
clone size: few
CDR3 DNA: TGCGCCAGCAGCTTGAGTAGCGGCACCTACGAGCAGTACTTC
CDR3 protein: CASSLSSGTYEQYF

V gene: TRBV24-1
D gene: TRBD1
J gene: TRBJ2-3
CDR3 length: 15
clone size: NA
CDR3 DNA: TGTGCCACCAGCAGGGGGCCGGTAGACACAGATACGCAGTATTTT
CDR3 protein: CATSRGPVDTDTQYF

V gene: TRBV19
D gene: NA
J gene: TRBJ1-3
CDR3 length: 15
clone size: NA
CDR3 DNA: TGTGCCAGTAGTATTGAGCGAAGGTCTGGAAACACCATATATTTT
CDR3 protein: CASSIERRSGNTIYF

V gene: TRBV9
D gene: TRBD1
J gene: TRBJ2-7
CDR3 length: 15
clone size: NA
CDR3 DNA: TGTGCCAGCAGCGTAGACGGGACAGGAGGCGACGAGCAGTACTTC
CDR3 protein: CASSVDGTGGDEQYF

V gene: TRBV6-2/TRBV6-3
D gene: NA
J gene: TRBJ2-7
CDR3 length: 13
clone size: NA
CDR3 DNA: TGTGCCAGCACCCCATCACACCTTTACGAGCAGTACTTC
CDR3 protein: CASTPSHLYEQYF

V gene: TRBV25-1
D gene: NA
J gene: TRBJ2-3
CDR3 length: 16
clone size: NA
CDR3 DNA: TGTGCCAGCAGTGACCCCCCGGCGCAGGGATTAGATACGCAGTATTTT
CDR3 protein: CASSDPPAQGLDTQYF

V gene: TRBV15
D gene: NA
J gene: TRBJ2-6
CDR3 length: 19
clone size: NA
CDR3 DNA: TGTGCCACCAGCAGAGTCCCCCTAGGTGTGACTTCTGGGGCCAACGTCCTGACTTTC
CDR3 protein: CATSRVPLGVTSGANVLTF

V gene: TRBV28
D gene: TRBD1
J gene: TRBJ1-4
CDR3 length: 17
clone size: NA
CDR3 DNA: TGTGCCAGCAGCCATCCTGGAAGAGGGGGCCGGGGTGAAAAACTGTTTTTT
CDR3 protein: CASSHPGRGGRGEKLFF

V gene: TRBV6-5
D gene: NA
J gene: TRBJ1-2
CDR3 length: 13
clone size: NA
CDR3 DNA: TGTGCCAGTGTCGGTAGTTCTAACTATGGCTACACCTTC
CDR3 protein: CASVGSSNYGYTF

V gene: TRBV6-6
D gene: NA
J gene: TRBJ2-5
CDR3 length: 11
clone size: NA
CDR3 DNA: TGTGCCAGCACCTTCCAAGAGACCCAGTACTTC
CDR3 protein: CASTFQETQYF

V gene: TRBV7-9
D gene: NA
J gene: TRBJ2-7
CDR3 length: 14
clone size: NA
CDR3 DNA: TGTGCCAGCAGCTTAATCGGGGATAACTACGAGCAGTACTTC
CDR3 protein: CASSLIGDNYEQYF

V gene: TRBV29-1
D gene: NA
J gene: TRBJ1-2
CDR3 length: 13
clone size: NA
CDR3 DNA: TGCAGCGTGGTCGGACAGTCTAACTATGGCTACACCTTC
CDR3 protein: CSVVGQSNYGYTF

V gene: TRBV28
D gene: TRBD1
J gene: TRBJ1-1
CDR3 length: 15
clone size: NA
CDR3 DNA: TGTGCCAGCAGACCCCATGGACAGGGGAACACTGAAGCTTTCTTT
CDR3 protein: CASRPHGQGNTEAFF

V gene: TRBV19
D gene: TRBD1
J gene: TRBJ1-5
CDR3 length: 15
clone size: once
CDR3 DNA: TGTGCCAGTAGTATAGCCACAGGGGTGAAGGGGCCCCAGCATTTT
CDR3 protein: CASSIATGVKGPQHF

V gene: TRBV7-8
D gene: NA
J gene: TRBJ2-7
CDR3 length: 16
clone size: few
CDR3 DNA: TGTGCCAGCAGCTTGGCAGGGGGGCCCGGCTCCTACGAGCAGTACTTC
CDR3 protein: CASSLAGGPGSYEQYF